This paragraph reports one TCR beta chain. Its antigen remains unknown. The data derive from a study of graft-versus-host responses after intestinal transplantation. Across the study: Tacrolimus plus steroids were given to all recipients for about 3 years, preceded by anti-thymocyte globulin induction. Study results and caveats: Declines in HvG clones occurring early post-transplant were associated with peak circulating GvH clone levels.

V was clipped by 5 bases and J by 6 bases, with 12 bases between them. Germline values: CDR1 MNHNY, CDR2 SVGAGI (reference sequence). The length of the CDR3 is 13 residues. Measured with immunoSEQ multiplex PCR; TCRdb has only the in-frame clones, and not every one. The repertoire holds tens of thousands of clones, 91% seen once, with over 0.08% in the top ten. The sequence derives from a human donor who received an intestinal transplant. The genes are TRBV6-6 and TRBJ2-3, with D possibly TRBD1 on 6 matching bases. The material sequenced was unstimulated CD4+ T cells sorted from spleen or lymph node cells, taken before intestinal transplant. The CDR3 nucleotides read TGTGCCAGCAGTGCGGCAGGGGCGGATACGCAGTATTTT. Its translation is CASSAAGADTQYF.